The clone carrying this TCR beta chain was counted many times. TCRdb used MiXCR to reprocess the reads, holding one entry per CDR3 protein. Of some 180,000 distinct CDR3 sequences listed, roughly 9.8% are singletons. The sample is drawn from a study of T cell repertoires in cytomegalovirus infection. V was pared by 6 bases and J by 9 bases, with 15 bases between. The CDR3 has 13 residues. The germline V gene encodes CDR1 MNHNS and CDR2 SASEGT. The chain is built from TRBV6-1 and TRBJ1-5; D possibly corresponds to TRBD1 (5 bases). Specimen: PBMCs. This clonotype was obtained from a human donor in good health (CMV status not recorded). Some clones in this sample may be carry-over from other donors' samples. The CDR3 region is CASSQGGATPQHF. DNA for the CDR3: TGTGCCAGCAGCCAAGGTGGGGCGACGCCCCAGCATTTT.